The sequence of this T cell receptor (beta chain) was determined in a study of cytomegalovirus exposure and HLA in healthy donors. Broader study findings: The study put roughly 160 TCR beta chains on its list as cytomegalovirus-associated. Serostatus for CMV was the only available immune exposure information. Associated with HLA alleles at 0.05 false discovery rate in a later analysis were approximately 17,000 TCR beta sequences.

The sample holds one count of this clone. What it recognizes is unknown. The CDR3 contains 13 residues. Germline CDR1 and CDR2: SGHDT and YYEEEE. Losses at the gene ends were 5 bases for V and 3 bases for J; bases not matched to a gene: 4. Though nominally healthy at sampling, donors likely had unrecorded immune exposures. The PCR contained 60 Vbeta and 13 Jbeta primers. Assay: immunoSEQ multiplex PCR; the TCRdb copy retains only in-frame clones and omits some. This repertoire shows some 200,000 clones, approximately 79% found once; its top ten account for 0.2% to 0.25%. The rearrangement uses TRBV5-6 and TRBJ2-7, with 8 bases that match TRBD1. This TCR came from a girl aged 2-10 years in good health and CMV-seronegative. Sequenced material: PBMCs. This CDR3 reads CASRIRGLYEQYF. CDR3 DNA: TGTGCCAGCAGGATCAGGGGGCTCTACGAGCAGTACTTC.